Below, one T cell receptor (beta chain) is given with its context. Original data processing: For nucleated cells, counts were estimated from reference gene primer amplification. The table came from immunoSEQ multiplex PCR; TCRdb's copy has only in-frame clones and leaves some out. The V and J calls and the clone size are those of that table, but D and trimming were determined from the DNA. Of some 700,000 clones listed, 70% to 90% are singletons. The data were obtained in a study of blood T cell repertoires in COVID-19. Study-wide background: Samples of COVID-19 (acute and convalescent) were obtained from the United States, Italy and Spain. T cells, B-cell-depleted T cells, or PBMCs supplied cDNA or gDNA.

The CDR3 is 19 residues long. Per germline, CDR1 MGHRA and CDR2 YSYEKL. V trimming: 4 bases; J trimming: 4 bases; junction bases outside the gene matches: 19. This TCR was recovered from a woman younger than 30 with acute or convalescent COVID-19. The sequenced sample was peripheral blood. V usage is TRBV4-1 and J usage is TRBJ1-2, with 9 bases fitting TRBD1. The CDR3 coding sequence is TGCGCCAGCAGCCGAATAGTACCGGGACAGGGCCCTCCTAGCTATGGCTACACCTTC. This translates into CASSRIVPGQGPPSYGYTF.